The clone carrying this TCR beta chain occurred once. Antigen specificity is unknown. The data derive from a study of T cell responses to AZD1222 COVID-19 vaccine. The germline gives CDR1 SGHRS, CDR2 YFSETQ. The CDR3 loop spans 15 amino acids. V was clipped by 4 bases and J by 0 bases, with 12 bases between them. Only in-frame clones appear in the TCRdb table, and some are missing; sequencing was by immunoSEQ multiplex PCR. The table has about 130,000 clones, about 88% seen once. Study-wide results and caveats: Only five or six AZD1222 recipients were seropositive at baseline. Females made up more of the donors, who were largely white British, and clonal diversity may have come out too low. Researchers report vaccine-associated CD4 TCRs spanning spike, with dominance at 160-218 and 743-854.

The clonotype comes from an adult in good health. Sequences were derived from peripheral blood, sampled on day 0 of AZD1222 vaccination. The chain carries TRBV5-1 and TRBJ2-3; D not certain. CDR3 nucleotides: TGCGCCAGCAGCCTGGCTAGTCCTAGCACAGATACGCAGTATTTT. The encoded protein is CASSLASPSTDTQYF.